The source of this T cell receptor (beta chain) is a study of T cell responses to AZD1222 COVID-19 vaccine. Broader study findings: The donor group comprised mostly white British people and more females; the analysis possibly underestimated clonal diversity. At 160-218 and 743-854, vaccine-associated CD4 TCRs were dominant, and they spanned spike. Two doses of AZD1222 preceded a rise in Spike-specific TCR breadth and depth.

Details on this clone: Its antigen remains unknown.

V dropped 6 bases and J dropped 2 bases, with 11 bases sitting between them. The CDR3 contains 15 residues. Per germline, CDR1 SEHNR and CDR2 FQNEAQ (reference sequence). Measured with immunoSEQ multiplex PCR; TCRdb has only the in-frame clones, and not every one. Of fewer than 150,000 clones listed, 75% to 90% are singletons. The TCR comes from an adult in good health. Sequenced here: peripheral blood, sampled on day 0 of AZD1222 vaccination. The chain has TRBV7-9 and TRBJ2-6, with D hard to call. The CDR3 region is CASSFDNTGANVLTF. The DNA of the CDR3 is TGTGCCAGCAGTTTTGACAACACTGGGGCCAACGTCCTGACTTTC. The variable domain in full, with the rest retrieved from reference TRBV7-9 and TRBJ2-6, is DTGVSQNPRHKITKRGQNVTFRCDPISEHNRLYWYRQTLGQGPEFLTYFQNEAQLEKSRLLSDRFSAERPKGSFSTLEIQRTEQGDSAMYLCASSFDNTGANVLTFGAGSRLTVL.